Below are 15 T cell receptor beta chains sequenced from a single sample in a study of T cells in Graves' hyperthyroidism and ophthalmopathy. Regions amplified from RNA transcripts were the TCR beta CDR3 regions. The HTBI primer set was used in a first-round RT-PCR of the TCR CDR3. Each CDR3 protein is one row after TCRdb ran MiXCR on the multiplex PCR reads. This sample has about 290,000 distinct CDR3 sequences, with approximately 15% found just once. The sample taken for sequencing was blood. The receptor source for this set is a woman in her sixties with Graves' ophthalmopathy.

This clonotype showed up many times. This chain connects TRBV3-1 to TRBJ2-7; a possible D gene is TRBD2 (7 bases). CDR3 length equals 15 residues. V was clipped by 5 bases and J by 7 bases, with 21 bases between them. CDR1 is LGHDT and CDR2 is YNNKEL in the germline V gene (reference sequence). The DNA for the CDR3 is TGTGCCAGCAGCGCAACGTCCAGGGGAGGGGGGGAGCAGTACTTC. Its protein is CASSATSRGGGEQYF.

V gene TRBV7-9 combines with J gene TRBJ1-6, with TRBD1 identical over 7 bases. V shed 5 bases and J 5 bases; nucleotides not matched to a gene: 6. CDR1 and CDR2 from the germline V gene are SEHNR and FQNEAQ (reference sequence). The CDR3 extends over 15 amino acids. This chain's CDR3 is CASSPGTDNNSPLHF. Written as DNA, the CDR3 is TGTGCCAGCAGCCCGGGGACAGACAATAATTCACCCCTCCACTTT.

The chain couples TRBV20-1 to TRBJ1-1; D is unresolved. Per germline, CDR1 DFQATT and CDR2 SNEGSKA (reference sequence). The CDR3 is 14 residues long. The V end was cut by 7 bases, the J end by 0 bases, with 15 bases between. CDR3 DNA sequence: TGCAGTGTCAGAACTTGGGAAATGAACACTGAAGCTTTCTTT. Its protein is CSVRTWEMNTEAFF.

The chain joins TRBV15 to TRBJ2-7; the match to TRBD1 covers 7 bases. CDR1 is LNHNV and CDR2 is YYDKDF in the germline V gene (reference sequence). Trimming took 2 bases from V and 5 from J; bases not matched to a gene: 6. CDR3 length: 14 amino acids. This chain's CDR3 is CATSRSHTGDEQYF. As DNA, the CDR3 is TGTGCCACCAGCAGATCCCACACAGGGGACGAGCAGTACTTC.

This clonotype was counted ten times or more. V is TRBV6-2 or TRBV6-3 and J is TRBJ1-1; weak D call: TRBD1 (5 bases). CDR3 length: 15 amino acids. Germline assignment: CDR1 MNHEY and CDR2 SVGEGT. With 0 bases removed from V and 1 base from J, the gap between germline ends came to 9 bases. The CDR3 protein is CASSYSPGRNTEAFF. CDR3 DNA: TGTGCCAGCAGTTACTCGCCGGGACGGAACACTGAAGCTTTCTTT.

The sample holds many counts of this clonotype. This chain joins TRBV20-1 and TRBJ2-3; D might be TRBD1 (5 bases). The CDR3 has 16 amino acids. Germline V gene data show CDR1 as DFQATT and CDR2 as SNEGSKA (reference sequence). V was pared by 0 bases and J by 4 bases, with 17 bases between. The CDR3 protein is CSARDLGVLGPDTQYF. The CDR3 nucleotides are TGCAGTGCTAGAGATTTAGGGGTACTGGGCCCAGATACGCAGTATTTT.

This clonotype has ten or more counts. The V and J genes are TRBV7-6 and TRBJ2-7, with 14 bases identical to TRBD2. In germline, CDR1 is SGHVS, CDR2 FNYEAQ. CDR3 length equals 16 residues. J lost 6 bases, V lost 5 bases, and 9 bases had no gene match. The CDR3 loop reads CASSARLAGGLGEQYF. In DNA, the CDR3 is TGTGCCAGCAGCGCCCGACTAGCGGGAGGGCTGGGCGAGCAGTACTTC.

This clonotype appeared many times. The chain carries TRBV5-1 and TRBJ2-3; 8 nucleotides align to TRBD2. Germline assignment: CDR1 SGHRS and CDR2 YFSETQ. V lost 4 bases, J lost 2 bases, and 3 bases stayed unmatched. The CDR3 runs to 14 residues. The CDR3: CASSEGLVTDTQYF. The CDR3 region has the DNA TGCGCCAGCAGCGAGGGACTAGTCACAGATACGCAGTATTTT.

The chain links TRBV24-1 to TRBJ2-5, with TRBD2 as a possible D gene (6 bases). The V end lost 4 bases, the J end lost 2 bases, and 16 bases lay between the germline ends. The V gene's germline CDR1 is KGHDR and CDR2 SFDVKD. The CDR3 covers 16 residues. CDR3 DNA: TGTGCCACCAGTGACCTTGGGGCGGGGTGGCAAGAGACCCAGTACTTC. It is translated as CATSDLGAGWQETQYF.

This clonotype was recorded at least ten times. This chain uses TRBV7-2 with TRBJ2-1, with D possibly called TRBD1 or TRBD2 (10 bases each). The CDR3 has 22 amino acids. V lost 3 bases and J lost 0, with 30 bases in between. CDR1 is SGHTA, CDR2 FQGNSA, per germline. CDR3 residues: CASSFLDRGGVAGGLSYNEQFF. Here the CDR3 DNA reads TGTGCCAGCAGCTTCCTGGACAGGGGGGGAGTAGCGGGGGGCCTCTCCTACAATGAGCAGTTCTTC. Looking up the rest from reference TRBV7-2 and TRBJ2-1 gives the full variable domain: GAGVSQSPSNKVTEKGKDVELRCDPISGHTALYWYRQSLGQGLEFLIYFQGNSAPDKSGLPSDRFSAERTGGSVSTLTIQRTQQEDSAVYLCASSFLDRGGVAGGLSYNEQFFGPGTRLTVL.

This clonotype was counted only a few times. V and J are TRBV10-3 and TRBJ1-2; possible D gene TRBD1, 6 bases. V lost 4 bases to trimming and J lost 0 bases, with 9 bases between them. CDR3 length: 14 amino acids. The germline gives CDR1 ENHRY, CDR2 SYGVKD. The CDR3 protein is CAISGTAANYGYTF. The CDR3 nucleotides are TGTGCCATCAGTGGGACAGCAGCTAACTATGGCTACACCTTC.

This clonotype was seen repeatedly, ten times or more. This chain joins TRBV5-1 and TRBJ1-3; weak D call: TRBD1 (5 bases). V lost 0 bases and J 0 bases, leaving 10 bases between the germline ends. The CDR3 has 16 residues. CDR1 is SGHRS and CDR2 is YFSETQ in the germline V gene. The CDR3 loop reads CASSLEGVTSGNTIYF. The CDR3 DNA reads as TGCGCCAGCAGCTTGGAAGGGGTTACCTCTGGAAACACCATATATTTT.

J is TRBJ2-7 and V is TRBV28, with 7 bases that match TRBD1. Germline V gene lookup returns CDR1 MDHEN and CDR2 SYDVKM. This CDR3 is built from 17 residues. V was clipped by 4 bases and J by 2 bases; unmatched bases: 14. The DNA of the CDR3 is TGTGCCAGCAGTTACCCTTCGACAGGGAAAAGGGCCTACGAGCAGTACTTC. Translation: CASSYPSTGKRAYEQYF.

This clonotype was observed many times. This chain connects TRBV10-3 to TRBJ2-5, with 7 bases that match TRBD1. Germline V lookup: CDR1 ENHRY, CDR2 SYGVKD. V lost 4 bases and J lost 13; bases outside the gene matches: 9. The CDR3 extends over 12 amino acids. CDR3 region: CAISGQGGLPYF. The CDR3 DNA reads TGTGCCATCAGTGGACAAGGGGGCCTCCCGTACTTC.

At least ten counts were recorded for this clonotype. The chain couples TRBV7-2 to TRBJ1-6; a weak D match, TRBD1 (5 bases). The CDR3 loop spans 13 amino acids. From germline, CDR1 is SGHTA and CDR2 FQGNSA. Between the trimmed V and J ends, which lost 8 bases and 7 bases, there was a span of 12 bases. CDR3 DNA: TGTGCCAGCGCCGGGACGGGGAATTCACCCCTCCACTTT. Translation: CASAGTGNSPLHF.